The rows below give T cell receptor beta chains drawn from one sample of a study of somatic mutations in cytotoxic T cells in rheumatoid arthritis. Sequencing was performed with immunoSEQ multiplex PCR; in TCRdb, only in-frame clones are kept and a portion is missing. This table has 12,000 or so clones, 80% appearing once. Sequenced sample: CD8+ T cells sorted from blood. Receptors were obtained from a man in his forties or fifties in good health. Both conserved end residues are part of each CDR3. A D gene is named only where the DNA matches it firmly. Size is omitted from some rows. Given values are once, few, many or a class for expanded clones.

V	D	size	J	DNA	CDR3
TRBV23-1	-	-	TRBJ2-2	TGCGCCAGCAGCTGCAGGCTTACCGGGGAGCTGTTTTTT	CASSCRLTGELFF
TRBV11-3	-	-	TRBJ1-2	TGTGCCAGCAGTCCCCGAGTCCAGGCAGACTATGGCTACACCTTC	CASSPRVQADYGYTF
TRBV4-1	TRBD2	-	TRBJ2-3	TGCGCCAGCAGCGAAGCGGGGCGCGGGGCAGATACGCAGTATTTT	CASSEAGRGADTQYF
TRBV19	TRBD2	-	TRBJ2-3	TGTGCCAGTAGTATTGTAGCGGGAAGCCTCCCGACATGGTATTTT	CASSIVAGSLPTWYF
TRBV12-5	TRBD1	-	TRBJ2-1	TGTGCTAGTGGTTTAACAATGACAGGGGGGGCCTACAATGAGCAGTTCTTC	CASGLTMTGGAYNEQFF
TRBV7-3	TRBD2	-	TRBJ2-3	TGTGCCAGCAGTCTAGGGACTAGCGGGATGGATACGCAGTATTTT	CASSLGTSGMDTQYF
TRBV6-5	-	-	TRBJ1-4	TGTGCCAGCAGTTACTCGGCAGGGGCTAATGAAAAACTGTTTTTT	CASSYSAGANEKLFF
TRBV5-5	-	-	TRBJ1-4	TGTGCCAGCAGCGCCCCCGGGTTGGGGGCAACTGGGGAAAAACTGTTTTTT	CASSAPGLGATGEKLFF
TRBV15	TRBD2	-	TRBJ2-3	TGTGCCACCAGCAGAGATAGCGGGGGCGCAGATACGCAGTATTTT	CATSRDSGGADTQYF
TRBV7-6	-	-	TRBJ2-7	TGTGCCAGCAGCTCAACAGGGAATGGTCACGAGCAGTACTTC	CASSSTGNGHEQYF
TRBV29-1	-	-	TRBJ1-4	TGCAGCGTTGAAGAGGAGGGGACTAATGAAAAACTGTTTTTT	CSVEEEGTNEKLFF
TRBV4-3	TRBD1	once	TRBJ1-4	TGCGCCAGCAGCCAAAGTCAGGGGGCGAGGAATGAAAAACTGTTTTTT	CASSQSQGARNEKLFF
TRBV6-4	-	-	TRBJ2-2	TGTGCCAGCACCTTAAGGTCGGGAGCGAACACCGGGGAGCTGTTTTTT	CASTLRSGANTGELFF
TRBV7-9	-	-	TRBJ2-2	TGTGCCAGCAGCGACTTAACCGGGGAGCTGTTTTTT	CASSDLTGELFF
TRBV2	-	-	TRBJ1-5	TGTGCCAGCAGCGAGAATACGAAGGGACAAGATAGCAATCAGCCCCAGCATTTT	CASSENTKGQDSNQPQHF
TRBV27	-	-	TRBJ1-2	TGTGCCAGCAGTTTATCTGGGAGCGTGAATGGCTACACCTTC	CASSLSGSVNGYTF
TRBV6-9	-	-	TRBJ1-5	TGTGCCAGCAGTGTGGCCGGGACGGTAATTGATAGCAATCAGCCCCAGCATTTT	CASSVAGTVIDSNQPQHF
TRBV6-1	-	-	TRBJ2-2	TGTGCCAGCAGTTCCCACAGGGTAGGAACCGGGGAGCTGTTTTTT	CASSSHRVGTGELFF
TRBV19	TRBD1	-	TRBJ2-1	TGTGCCAGTAGTACCGGGACAGGGCTATACAATGAGCAGTTCTTC	CASSTGTGLYNEQFF
TRBV7-9	-	-	TRBJ1-2	TGTGCCAGCAGCTTACCGGGCCCGATCTATGGCTACACCTTC	CASSLPGPIYGYTF